This T cell receptor (beta chain) comes out of a study of cytomegalovirus exposure and HLA in healthy donors. The study's findings and limits: Productive rates of about 87% or about 30% were seen for most TCR beta V segments in an earlier analysis. HLA alleles showed associations with around 15,000 TCR beta sequences in a later analysis, at a 0.05 false discovery rate. Later examination showed HLA-associated TCR beta chains had greater clonal expansion than equally common others.

With respect to this clone: Its cognate antigen is unknown.

Use of 60 Vbeta and 13 Jbeta primers characterized the PCR. The table came from immunoSEQ multiplex PCR; TCRdb's copy has only in-frame clones and leaves some out. The profile shows under 200,000 clones, 65% to 70% of them singletons. With V trimmed by 6 bases and J by 11 bases, 15 bases remained unmatched. The CDR3 consists of 15 residues. Germline V gene sequence: CDR1 MDHEN, CDR2 SYDVKM. Participants comprised healthy donors of bone marrow. The source of this sequence is a woman aged 18-35 years in good health and CMV-seropositive. The V and J genes are TRBV28 and TRBJ1-1, with 10 nucleotides matching TRBD1. Sequencing was performed on PBMCs. The CDR3 here is CASRTHSTGGLWAFF. The CDR3, as DNA: TGTGCCAGCAGAACTCATTCGACAGGGGGCTTGTGGGCTTTCTTT.